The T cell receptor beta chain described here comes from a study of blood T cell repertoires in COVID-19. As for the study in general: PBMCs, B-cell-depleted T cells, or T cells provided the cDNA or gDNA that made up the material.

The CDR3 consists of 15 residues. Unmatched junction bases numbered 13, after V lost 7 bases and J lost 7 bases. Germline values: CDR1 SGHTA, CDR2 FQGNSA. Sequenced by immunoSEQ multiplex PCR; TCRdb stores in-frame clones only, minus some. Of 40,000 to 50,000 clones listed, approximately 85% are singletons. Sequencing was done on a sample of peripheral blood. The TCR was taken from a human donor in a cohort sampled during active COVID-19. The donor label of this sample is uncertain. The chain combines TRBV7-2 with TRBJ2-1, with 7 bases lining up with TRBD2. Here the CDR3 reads CASTLSGGGGNEQFF. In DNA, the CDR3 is TGTGCCAGCACCCTCAGTGGGGGGGGAGGTAATGAGCAGTTCTTC.